This T cell receptor (beta chain) comes out of a study of T cell responses to AZD1222 COVID-19 vaccine. Study-wide results and caveats: Seropositive at baseline were only a handful of AZD1222 recipients.

TCRdb's copy holds only in-frame clones and misses some; the assay was immunoSEQ multiplex PCR. The sample records around 130,000 clones, 70% to 90% being singletons. This clone was counted once. Its antigen is undetermined. This specimen consisted of peripheral blood, obtained on day 0 of AZD1222 vaccination. The source of this sequence is an adult in good health.

Here the CDR3 DNA reads TGTGCCAGCAGCTCGGACAGTCACGAGGACGAGCAGTACTTC. Translation: CASSSDSHEDEQYF. The rearrangement links TRBV7-9 to TRBJ2-7, with D perhaps matching TRBD1 (6 bases). The V end lost 4 bases, the J end lost 5 bases, and 15 bases lay between the germline ends. This CDR3 has 14 amino acids. Germline CDR1 and CDR2: SEHNR and FQNEAQ (reference sequence).